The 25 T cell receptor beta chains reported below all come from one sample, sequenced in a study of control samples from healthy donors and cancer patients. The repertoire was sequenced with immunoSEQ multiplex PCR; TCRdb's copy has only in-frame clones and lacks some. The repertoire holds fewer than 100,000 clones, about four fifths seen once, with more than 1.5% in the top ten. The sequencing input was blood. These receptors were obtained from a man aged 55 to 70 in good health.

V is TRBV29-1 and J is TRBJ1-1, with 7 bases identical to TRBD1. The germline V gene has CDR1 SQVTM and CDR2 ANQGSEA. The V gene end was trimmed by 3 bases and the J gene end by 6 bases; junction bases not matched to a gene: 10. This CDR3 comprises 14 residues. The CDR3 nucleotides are TGCAGCGTTGACGACAGGGTGGAATATGCTGAAGCTTTCTTT. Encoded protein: CSVDDRVEYAEAFF.

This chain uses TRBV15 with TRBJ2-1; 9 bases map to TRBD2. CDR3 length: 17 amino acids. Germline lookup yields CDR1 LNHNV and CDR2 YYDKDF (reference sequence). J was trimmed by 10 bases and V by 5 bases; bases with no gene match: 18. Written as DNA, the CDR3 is TGTGCCACCAGCCCGCGCCATAGCGGGAGAAGGGTTAGGGAGCAGTTCTTC. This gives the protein CATSPRHSGRRVREQFF.

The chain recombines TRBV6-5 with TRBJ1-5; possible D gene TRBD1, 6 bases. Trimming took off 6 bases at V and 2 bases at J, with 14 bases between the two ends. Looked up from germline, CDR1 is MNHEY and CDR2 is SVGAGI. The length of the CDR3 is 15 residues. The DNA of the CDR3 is TGTGCCAGCAGGGCCTGGGGGGGCGGCAATCAGCCCCAGCATTTT. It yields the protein CASRAWGGGNQPQHF.

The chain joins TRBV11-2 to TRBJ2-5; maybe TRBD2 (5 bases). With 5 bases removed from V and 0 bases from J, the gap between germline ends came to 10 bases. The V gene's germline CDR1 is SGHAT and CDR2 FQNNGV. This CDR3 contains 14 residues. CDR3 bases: TGTGCCAGCAGCCAAGAGGGCAACCAAGAGACCCAGTACTTC. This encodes CASSQEGNQETQYF.

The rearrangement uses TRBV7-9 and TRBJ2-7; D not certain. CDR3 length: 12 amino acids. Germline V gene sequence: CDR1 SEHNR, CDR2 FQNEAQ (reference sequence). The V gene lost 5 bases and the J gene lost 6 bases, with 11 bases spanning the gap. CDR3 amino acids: CASSPPTFEQYF. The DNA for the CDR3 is TGTGCCAGCAGCCCCCCAACTTTCGAGCAGTACTTC.

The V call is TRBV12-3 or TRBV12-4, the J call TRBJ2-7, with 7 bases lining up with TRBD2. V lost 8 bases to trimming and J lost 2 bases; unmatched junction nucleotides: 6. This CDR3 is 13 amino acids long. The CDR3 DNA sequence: TGTGCCAGCGGGGGGGAAGGGCCCTACGAGCAGTACTTC. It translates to CASGGEGPYEQYF.

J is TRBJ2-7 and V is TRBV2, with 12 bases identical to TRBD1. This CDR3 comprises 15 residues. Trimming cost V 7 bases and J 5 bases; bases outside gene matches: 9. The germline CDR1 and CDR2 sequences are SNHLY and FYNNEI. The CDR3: CASKMGQGAENEQYF. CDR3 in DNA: TGTGCCAGCAAAATGGGACAGGGGGCAGAGAACGAGCAGTACTTC.

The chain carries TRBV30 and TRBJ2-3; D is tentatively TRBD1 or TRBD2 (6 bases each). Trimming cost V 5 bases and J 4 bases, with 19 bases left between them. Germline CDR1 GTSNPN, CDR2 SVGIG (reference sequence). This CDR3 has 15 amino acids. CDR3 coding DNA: TGTGCCTGGCAGGAGGGGAGACAGGCCTCAGATACGCAGTATTTT. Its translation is CAWQEGRQASDTQYF. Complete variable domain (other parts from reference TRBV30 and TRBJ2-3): SQTIHQWPATLVQPVGSPLSLECTVEGTSNPNLYWYRQAAGRGLQLLFYSVGIGQISSEVPQNLSASRPQDRQFILSSKKLLLSDSGFYLCAWQEGRQASDTQYFGPGTRLTVL.

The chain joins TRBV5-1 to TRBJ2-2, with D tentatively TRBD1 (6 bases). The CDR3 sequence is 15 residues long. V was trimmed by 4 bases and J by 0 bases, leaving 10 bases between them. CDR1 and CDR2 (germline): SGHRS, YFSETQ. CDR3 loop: CASSPGQSNTGELFF. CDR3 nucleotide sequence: TGCGCCAGCAGCCCGGGACAATCGAACACCGGGGAGCTGTTTTTT.

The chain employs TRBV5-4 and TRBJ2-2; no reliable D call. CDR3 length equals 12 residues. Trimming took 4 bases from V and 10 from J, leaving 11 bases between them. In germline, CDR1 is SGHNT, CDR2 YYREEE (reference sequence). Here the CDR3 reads CASSPPGEELFF. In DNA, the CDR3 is TGTGCCAGCAGCCCACCCGGAGAGGAGCTGTTTTTT.

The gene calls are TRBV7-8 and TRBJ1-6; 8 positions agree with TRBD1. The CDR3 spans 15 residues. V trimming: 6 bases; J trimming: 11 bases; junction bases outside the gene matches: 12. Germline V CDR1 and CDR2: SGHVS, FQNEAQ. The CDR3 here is CASSLNRGNKAPLHF. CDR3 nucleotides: TGTGCCAGCAGTCTAAACAGGGGGAATAAGGCACCCCTCCACTTT.

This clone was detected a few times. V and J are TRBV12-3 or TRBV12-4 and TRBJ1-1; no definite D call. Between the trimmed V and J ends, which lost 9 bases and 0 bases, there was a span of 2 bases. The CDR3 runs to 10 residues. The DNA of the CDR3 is TGTGCCAGTATGAACACTGAAGCTTTCTTT. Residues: CASMNTEAFF.

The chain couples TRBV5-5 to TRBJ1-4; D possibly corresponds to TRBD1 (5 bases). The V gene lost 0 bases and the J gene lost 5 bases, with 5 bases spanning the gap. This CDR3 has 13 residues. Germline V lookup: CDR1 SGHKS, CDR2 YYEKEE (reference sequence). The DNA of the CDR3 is TGTGCCAGCAGCTTGGAGGGGAATGAAAAACTGTTTTTT. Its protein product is CASSLEGNEKLFF.

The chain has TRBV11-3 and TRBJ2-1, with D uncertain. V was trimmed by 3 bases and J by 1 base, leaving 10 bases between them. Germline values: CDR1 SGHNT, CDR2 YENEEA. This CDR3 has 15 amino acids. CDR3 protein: CASSLGGVSYNEQFF. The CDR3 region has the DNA TGTGCCAGCAGCTTGGGCGGTGTATCCTACAATGAGCAGTTCTTC.

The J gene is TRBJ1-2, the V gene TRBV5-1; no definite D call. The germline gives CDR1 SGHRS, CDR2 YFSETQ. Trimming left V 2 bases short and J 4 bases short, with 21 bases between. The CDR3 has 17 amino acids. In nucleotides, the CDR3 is TGCGCCAGCAGCTTCCTATACGGGGAGGGCCAATCCTATGGCTACACCTTC. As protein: CASSFLYGEGQSYGYTF.

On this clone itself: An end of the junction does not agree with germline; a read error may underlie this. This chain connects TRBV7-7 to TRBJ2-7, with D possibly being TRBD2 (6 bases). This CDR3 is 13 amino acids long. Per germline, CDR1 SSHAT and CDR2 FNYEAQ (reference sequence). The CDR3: CASSFSGSYEQYF. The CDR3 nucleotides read TGTGCTAGCAGCTTTAGCGGCTCCTACGAGCAGTACTTC. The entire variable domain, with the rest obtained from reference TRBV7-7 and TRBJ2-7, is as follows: GAGVSQSPRYKVTKRGQDVTLRCDPISSHATLYWYQQALGQGPEFLTYFNYEAQPDKSGLPSDRFSAERPEGSISTLTIQRTEQRDSAMYRCASSFSGSYEQYFGPGTRLTVT.

In DNA form, the CDR3 reads TGTGCCAGCAGTTCCCAGCCCCGGGACAGACTTTACAATGAGCAGTTCTTC. This codes for CASSSQPRDRLYNEQFF. The chain joins TRBV21-1 to TRBJ2-1; the table's TRBD1 call for D was not verified on the DNA. TRBV21-1 is flagged as a pseudogene. The CDR3 is 17 residues long.

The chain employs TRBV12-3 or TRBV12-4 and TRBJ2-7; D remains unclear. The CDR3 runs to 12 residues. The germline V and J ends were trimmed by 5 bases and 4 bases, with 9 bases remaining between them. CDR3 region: CASSPLGYEQYF. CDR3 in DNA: TGTGCCAGCAGTCCCTTGGGGTACGAGCAGTACTTC.

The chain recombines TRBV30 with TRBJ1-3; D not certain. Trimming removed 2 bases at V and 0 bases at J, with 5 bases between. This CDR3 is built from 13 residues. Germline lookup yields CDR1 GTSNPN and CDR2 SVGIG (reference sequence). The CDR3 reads CAWSLISGNTIYF. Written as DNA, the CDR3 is TGTGCCTGGAGTCTGATCTCTGGAAACACCATATATTTT.

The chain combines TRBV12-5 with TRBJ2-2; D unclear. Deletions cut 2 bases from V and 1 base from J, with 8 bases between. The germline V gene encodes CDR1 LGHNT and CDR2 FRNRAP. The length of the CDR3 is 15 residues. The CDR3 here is CASGLQNMNTGELFF. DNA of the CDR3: TGTGCTAGTGGTTTGCAGAATATGAACACCGGGGAGCTGTTTTTT. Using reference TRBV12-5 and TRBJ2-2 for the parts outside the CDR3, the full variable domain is DARVTQTPRHKVTEMGQEVTMRCQPILGHNTVFWYRQTMMQGLELLAYFRNRAPLDDSGMPKDRFSAEMPDATLATLKIQPSEPRDSAVYFCASGLQNMNTGELFFGEGSRLTVL.

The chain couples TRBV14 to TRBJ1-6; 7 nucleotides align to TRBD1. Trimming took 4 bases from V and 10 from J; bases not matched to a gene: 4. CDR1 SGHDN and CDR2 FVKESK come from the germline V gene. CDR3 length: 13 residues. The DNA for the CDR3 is TGTGCCAGCAGCCGAATACAGGGGTCACCCCTCCACTTT. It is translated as CASSRIQGSPLHF.

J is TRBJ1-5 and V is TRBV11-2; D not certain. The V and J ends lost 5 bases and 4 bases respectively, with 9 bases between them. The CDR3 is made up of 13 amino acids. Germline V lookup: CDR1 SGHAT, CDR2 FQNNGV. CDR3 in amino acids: CASSQDLNQPQHF. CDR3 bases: TGTGCCAGCAGCCAAGACCTAAATCAGCCCCAGCATTTT.

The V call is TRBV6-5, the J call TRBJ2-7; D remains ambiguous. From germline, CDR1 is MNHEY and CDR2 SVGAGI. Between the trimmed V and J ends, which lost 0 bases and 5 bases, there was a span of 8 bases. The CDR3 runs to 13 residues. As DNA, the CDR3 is TGTGCCAGCAGTTACTCCACCTTAAACGAGCAGTACTTC. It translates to CASSYSTLNEQYF.

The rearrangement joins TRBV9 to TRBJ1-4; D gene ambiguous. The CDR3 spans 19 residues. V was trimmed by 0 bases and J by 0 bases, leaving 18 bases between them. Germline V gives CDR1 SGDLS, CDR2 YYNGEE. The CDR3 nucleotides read TGTGCCAGCAGCGTAGGTGGCCCTGGCGGGGTAACAACTAATGAAAAACTGTTTTTT. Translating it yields CASSVGGPGGVTTNEKLFF.

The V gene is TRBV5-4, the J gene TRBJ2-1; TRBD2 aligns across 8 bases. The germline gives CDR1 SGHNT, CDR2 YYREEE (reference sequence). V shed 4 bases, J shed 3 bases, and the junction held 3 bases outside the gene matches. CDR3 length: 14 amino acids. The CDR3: CASSGGGFYNEQFF. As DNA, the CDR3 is TGTGCCAGCAGCGGCGGGGGGTTCTACAATGAGCAGTTCTTC.